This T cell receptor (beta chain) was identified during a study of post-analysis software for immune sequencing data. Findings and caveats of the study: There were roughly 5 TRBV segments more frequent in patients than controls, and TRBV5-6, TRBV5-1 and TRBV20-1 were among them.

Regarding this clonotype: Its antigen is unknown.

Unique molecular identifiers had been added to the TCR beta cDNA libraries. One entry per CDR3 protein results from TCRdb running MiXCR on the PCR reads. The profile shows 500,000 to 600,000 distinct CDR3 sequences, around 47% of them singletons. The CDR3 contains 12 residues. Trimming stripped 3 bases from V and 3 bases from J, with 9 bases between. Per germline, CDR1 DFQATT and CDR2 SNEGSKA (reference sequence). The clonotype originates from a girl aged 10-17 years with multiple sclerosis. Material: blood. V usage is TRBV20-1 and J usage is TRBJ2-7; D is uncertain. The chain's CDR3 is CSASLLNYEQYF. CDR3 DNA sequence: TGCAGTGCTAGTTTACTTAACTACGAGCAGTACTTC.